A selection of T cell receptor beta chains follows, all from one sample in a study of blood T cells in healthy people across ages. TCRdb itself ran the 5' RACE reads through MiXCR, one entry per CDR3 protein. The repertoire includes 700,000 or so distinct CDR3 sequences, approximately 22% of them detected once, and around 21% sits in the top ten. The sequencing sample was made of blood. These receptor sequences come from a man aged 65 to 85 in good health. Both conserved end residues are part of each CDR3. The order of the fields is V gene, J gene, clone size, D gene, CDR3 DNA, CDR3 protein. D genes are given only for firm matches. A clone size is listed for some rows: how often the clone was seen (once, few, many), or a class if it is expanded.

>TRBV4-3|TRBJ2-3|-|-
TGCGCCAGCAGCCAAGATTCCCTTCAACGAGGGGGAGATACGCAGTATTTT
CASSQDSLQRGGDTQYF
>TRBV11-2|TRBJ2-3|-|TRBD2
TGTGCCAGCAACCGGGGACTAGCAAGCACAGATACGCAGTATTTT
CASNRGLASTDTQYF
>TRBV2|TRBJ1-1|-|-
TGTGCCAGCAGTGCCTCCCGAGAGGGGGGGAACACTGAAGCTTTCTTT
CASSASREGGNTEAFF
>TRBV6-1|TRBJ2-7|once|-
TGTGCCAGCGGTTCTGGGCAGTACTTC
CASGSGQYF
>TRBV28|TRBJ1-6|-|-
TGTGCCAGCACGGTCGAGGGGTATAATTCACCCCTCCACTTT
CASTVEGYNSPLHF
>TRBV6-5|TRBJ2-5|few|TRBD2
TGTACCAGCAGTTACAGAAGCGTGGCGGGAGGGCCACAGACCCAGTACTTC
CTSSYRSVAGGPQTQYF
>TRBV7-9|TRBJ2-5|-|TRBD1
TGTGCCAGCAGTCCTACAGCAGGGGGTGAGGTGACCCAGTACTTC
CASSPTAGGEVTQYF
>TRBV12-3/TRBV12-4|TRBJ2-4|few|-
TGTGCCAGCATGCGCGACCTAGCCAAAAACATTCAGTACTTC
CASMRDLAKNIQYF
>TRBV12-3/TRBV12-4|TRBJ1-3|-|-
TGTGCCAGCAGTTTCGCGCGCTCTGGAAACACCATATATTTT
CASSFARSGNTIYF
>TRBV7-2|TRBJ1-2|few|-
TGTGCCAGCATTATGTTAGCGGGGAAAGGCTACACCTTC
CASIMLAGKGYTF
>TRBV4-3|TRBJ2-1|many|-
TGCGCCAGCAGCCAGGGTCCATTTAGCGGTCGCAATGAGCAGTTCTTC
CASSQGPFSGRNEQFF
>TRBV5-5|TRBJ2-1|-|-
TGTGCCAGCAGCTTTATTCTAGGGGCGGGCAATGAGCAGTTCTTC
CASSFILGAGNEQFF
>TRBV12-3/TRBV12-4|TRBJ2-3|few|-
TGTGCCAGCGGACCCCCGGGCGGGATAAGTTATACGCAGTATTTT
CASGPPGGISYTQYF
>TRBV20-1|TRBJ1-2|-|TRBD1
TGCAGTGCTAGAGGAACAGGGCGGGACAGGGGTAAAGGCTACACCTTC
CSARGTGRDRGKGYTF
>TRBV29-1|TRBJ1-2|once|TRBD1
TGCGGCGCTAGGACAGGGGGCGGGGATGGCTACACCTTC
CGARTGGGDGYTF
>TRBV12-3/TRBV12-4|TRBJ1-2|many|TRBD1
TGTGCCAGCAGCCCTGACAGGGGGCAAGGTGGCTACACCTTC
CASSPDRGQGGYTF
>TRBV5-1|TRBJ1-5|few|-
TGCGCCAGCAGCCAAACCGGGGGCCAGCCCCAGCATTTT
CASSQTGGQPQHF
>TRBV20-1|TRBJ2-3|-|-
TGCAGTGCTGCGGGAACAGCCCCTCGAACAGATACGCAGTATTTT
CSAAGTAPRTDTQYF
>TRBV7-9|TRBJ1-1|few|-
TGTGCCAGCATCGACGTCGCGAGCACTGAAGCTTTCTTT
CASIDVASTEAFF
>TRBV20-1|TRBJ2-3|-|-
TGCGGTGCTAGAGATGGGTCGATTTCTCCAGATACGCAGTATTTT
CGARDGSISPDTQYF
>TRBV4-2|TRBJ2-3|-|TRBD2
TGTGCCAGCAGCCAAGGGGCACTAGCGGGGCCCCCAGGCACAGATACGCAGTATTTT
CASSQGALAGPPGTDTQYF
>TRBV28|TRBJ2-7|few|TRBD1
TGTGCCAGCAGTCCTCGGACAGGGCCCTTCGAGCAGTACTTC
CASSPRTGPFEQYF
>TRBV6-5|TRBJ2-7|many|-
TGTGCCAGCAGGGGAAGAAGTAGTTCCGAGCAGTACTTC
CASRGRSSSEQYF
>TRBV25-1|TRBJ1-6|-|TRBD1
TGTGCCAGCAGTGCCGGACAGGGATATAATTCACCCCTCCACTTT
CASSAGQGYNSPLHF
>TRBV9|TRBJ2-3|few|TRBD2
TGTGCCAGCAGCCCTTTAGCGGGAGGGCCCGTAGATACGCAGTATTTT
CASSPLAGGPVDTQYF
>TRBV27|TRBJ1-5|few|-
TGCGCCAGCTCCAGGGCAGGGGCGTGGAGGCCCCAGCATTTT
CASSRAGAWRPQHF
>TRBV4-1|TRBJ2-3|few|TRBD1
TGCGCCAGCAGCCAAGAAGGACAGGGGTTAGATACGCAGTATTTT
CASSQEGQGLDTQYF
>TRBV7-9|TRBJ2-7|few|-
TGTGCCAGCAGCTTAAATGTCGAGCAGTACTTC
CASSLNVEQYF
>TRBV29-1|TRBJ2-1|-|TRBD2
TGCAGCGTTGGTAGCGGGGACTACAATGAGCAGTTCTTC
CSVGSGDYNEQFF
>TRBV6-1|TRBJ2-1|-|TRBD2
TGTGCCAGCAGTGAAGGGCTAGCGGGGGGCCACGAGTTCTTC
CASSEGLAGGHEFF
>TRBV27|TRBJ2-2|once|TRBD2
TGTGCCAGCGTGACTTTCGGGAGGGGTAACACCGGGGAGCTGTTTTTT
CASVTFGRGNTGELFF
>TRBV7-3|TRBJ2-3|few|-
TGTGCCAGCAGCGCCGCAGGGGTGAGCACAGATACGCAGTATTTT
CASSAAGVSTDTQYF
>TRBV5-1|TRBJ2-7|few|-
TGCGCCAGCAGCTTGGATATGATCGACGAGCAGTACTTC
CASSLDMIDEQYF
>TRBV29-1|TRBJ2-5|-|-
TGCAGCGAAATCGACAGCCAAGAGACCCAGTACTTC
CSEIDSQETQYF
>TRBV7-2|TRBJ1-1|-|TRBD1
TGTGCCAGCAATAAAATCAGGGGGGGCGAAGCTTTCTTT
CASNKIRGGEAFF
>TRBV30|TRBJ2-3|few|-
TGTGCCTTCTCATCGGGAGCGGGTATTAGCACAGATACGCAGTATTTT
CAFSSGAGISTDTQYF
>TRBV7-9|TRBJ2-3|-|TRBD2
TGTGCCAGCAGCAATCCTCGCACTAGCGGGAGGGGGACAGATACGCAGTATTTT
CASSNPRTSGRGTDTQYF
>TRBV5-1|TRBJ2-7|few|-
TGCGCCAGCAGCTTGGTTTCAGGAGTCTCCTACGAGCAGTACTTC
CASSLVSGVSYEQYF